This is a list of T cell receptor beta chains from one sample in a study of blood T cell repertoires in COVID-19. Profiled with immunoSEQ multiplex PCR; TCRdb holds only in-frame clones, not every one. The table lists about 240,000 clones, roughly 86% of them singletons. The sample taken for sequencing was peripheral blood. The receptors were gathered from a man aged 50-59 years with acute or convalescent COVID-19. The CDR3 runs from the conserved cysteine through the conserved F or W. The order of the fields is V gene, D gene, clone size, J gene, CDR3 DNA, CDR3 protein. D genes are given only for firm matches. Size is omitted from some rows. Given values are once, few, many or a class for expanded clones.

V: TRBV28; D: TRBD1; size: .; J: TRBJ1-4; DNA: TGTGCCAGCAGTCCTCAGACAGGGGTAAATGAAAAACTGTTTTTT; CDR3: CASSPQTGVNEKLFF
V: TRBV11-2; D: TRBD2; size: few; J: TRBJ2-7; DNA: TGTGCCAGCAGCTTAGGGGGGGGACTAGCTTACGAGCAGTACTTC; CDR3: CASSLGGGLAYEQYF
V: TRBV2; D: TRBD1; size: few; J: TRBJ1-4; DNA: TGTGCCAGCAGTGGACGGGAAGGGGGCGAAAAACTGTTTTTT; CDR3: CASSGREGGEKLFF
V: TRBV11-2; D: TRBD1; size: .; J: TRBJ2-2; DNA: TGTGCCAGCAGCTTTGGACAGGGGGCGAACACCGGGGAGCTGTTTTTT; CDR3: CASSFGQGANTGELFF
V: TRBV2; D: TRBD2; size: .; J: TRBJ2-7; DNA: TGTGCCAGCAGGGGACTAGCGGGAGTCTACGAGCAGTACTTC; CDR3: CASRGLAGVYEQYF
V: TRBV20-1; D: .; size: .; J: TRBJ1-2; DNA: TGCAGTGGTCCAGTTAACTATGGCTACACCTTC; CDR3: CSGPVNYGYTF
V: TRBV12-3/TRBV12-4; D: .; size: once; J: TRBJ1-1; DNA: TGTGCCAGCAGTAAAGGGAGCACTGAAGCTTTCTTT; CDR3: CASSKGSTEAFF
V: TRBV6-5; D: .; size: .; J: TRBJ1-5; DNA: TGTGCCAGCAGTTACTCGAGAAATCAGCCCCAGCATTTT; CDR3: CASSYSRNQPQHF
V: TRBV5-6; D: .; size: once; J: TRBJ2-5; DNA: TGTGCCAGCAGCTTGGGCAATTCATTCAGGGCTTACCAAGAGACCCAGTACTTC; CDR3: CASSLGNSFRAYQETQYF
V: TRBV7-8; D: TRBD1; size: few; J: TRBJ1-5; DNA: TGTGCCAGCAGCTTAGCTTCATACAGGGGTAGCAATCAGCCCCAGCATTTT; CDR3: CASSLASYRGSNQPQHF
V: TRBV11-1; D: .; size: .; J: TRBJ1-1; DNA: TGTGCCAGCAGCTTACGAGATACCGAAGCTTTCTTT; CDR3: CASSLRDTEAFF
V: TRBV25-1; D: .; size: .; J: TRBJ1-5; DNA: TGTGCCAGCAGTGGCGGTACCCCCGGGGGCAATCAGCCCCAGCATTTT; CDR3: CASSGGTPGGNQPQHF
V: TRBV24-1; D: TRBD2; size: once; J: TRBJ2-7; DNA: TGTGCCACCAGTGACAACAATAGCGGGAGGGGCGAGCAGTACTTC; CDR3: CATSDNNSGRGEQYF
V: TRBV27; D: .; size: .; J: TRBJ2-1; DNA: TGTGCCAGCAGCCCGACAGGCAATGAGCAGTTCTTC; CDR3: CASSPTGNEQFF
V: TRBV12-3/TRBV12-4; D: .; size: once; J: TRBJ1-6; DNA: TGTGCCAGCAGGGCTACAGTTGCACCCCTCCACTTT; CDR3: CASRATVAPLHF
V: TRBV30; D: .; size: .; J: TRBJ2-1; DNA: TGTGCCTGGAGTAATAGTTACAATGAGCAGTTCTTC; CDR3: CAWSNSYNEQFF
V: TRBV7-2; D: TRBD2; size: .; J: TRBJ2-1; DNA: TGTGCCAGCAGCTCCAGAAATTCGGGAGGAGCCTACAATGAGCAGTTCTTC; CDR3: CASSSRNSGGAYNEQFF
V: TRBV7-9; D: .; size: .; J: TRBJ2-3; DNA: TGTGCCAGCAGCTCGACAGGATCCTACACAGATACGCAGTATTTT; CDR3: CASSSTGSYTDTQYF
V: TRBV11-3; D: .; size: .; J: TRBJ1-2; DNA: TGTGCCAGCAGCTCCCGACAGGCTAACTATGGCTACACCTTC; CDR3: CASSSRQANYGYTF
V: TRBV6-5; D: .; size: .; J: TRBJ2-6; DNA: TGTGCCAGCAGGAGAGGGTCATCTGGGGCCAACGTCCTGACTTTC; CDR3: CASRRGSSGANVLTF
V: TRBV11-1; D: .; size: .; J: TRBJ1-3; DNA: TGTGCCAGCAGCTCGTCCGAGAGTGGAAACACCATATATTTT; CDR3: CASSSSESGNTIYF
V: TRBV11-2; D: .; size: .; J: TRBJ1-5; DNA: TGTGCCAGCAGCTTAGTTGGGGGCGGCAATCAGCCCCAGCATTTT; CDR3: CASSLVGGGNQPQHF
V: TRBV27; D: .; size: .; J: TRBJ2-2; DNA: TGTGCCAGCAGTTTCCTATCACTGTTGGCGGGTGGGACCGGGGAGCTGTTTTTT; CDR3: CASSFLSLLAGGTGELFF
V: TRBV10-1; D: .; size: once; J: TRBJ2-4; DNA: TGCGCCAGCAGTGATGGGGCAGGGGCGAACATTCAGTACTTC; CDR3: CASSDGAGANIQYF
V: TRBV24-1; D: .; size: .; J: TRBJ2-7; DNA: TGTGCCACCAGTAAGTCTACAGGAGCCTACGAGCAGTACTTC; CDR3: CATSKSTGAYEQYF
V: TRBV11-3; D: TRBD2; size: .; J: TRBJ2-3; DNA: TGTGCCAGCAGCCCGGGGGGGGGAGATACGCAGTATTTT; CDR3: CASSPGGGDTQYF
V: TRBV5-6; D: .; size: .; J: TRBJ1-1; DNA: TGTGCCAGCAGCTTTAGGGGATCCGGCACTGAAGCTTTCTTT; CDR3: CASSFRGSGTEAFF
V: TRBV25-1; D: TRBD2; size: .; J: TRBJ2-7; DNA: TGTGCCAGCAGTCGCTGGACTAGCGGCTACGAGCAGTACTTC; CDR3: CASSRWTSGYEQYF
V: TRBV10-3; D: .; size: .; J: TRBJ1-4; DNA: TGTGCCATCAGTGAAGGGGGAGAGGAAAAACTGTTTTTT; CDR3: CAISEGGEEKLFF
V: TRBV28; D: TRBD1; size: .; J: TRBJ2-7; DNA: TGTGCCAGCAGACACTTCCCGGACAGGGCCTACGAGCAGTACTTC; CDR3: CASRHFPDRAYEQYF
V: TRBV19; D: TRBD2; size: .; J: TRBJ2-1; DNA: TGTGCCAGTAGTATTGGTTTAGCGGGGGGTGAGCAGTTCTTC; CDR3: CASSIGLAGGEQFF
V: TRBV12-3/TRBV12-4; D: TRBD1; size: few; J: TRBJ1-2; DNA: TGTGCCAGCAGTTTCGACAGGGACTATGGCTACACCTTC; CDR3: CASSFDRDYGYTF
V: TRBV11-2; D: TRBD1; size: .; J: TRBJ2-6; DNA: TGTGCCAGCAGTTTTACAGGGGCCGGGGCCAACGTCCTGACTTTC; CDR3: CASSFTGAGANVLTF
V: TRBV5-1; D: .; size: .; J: TRBJ1-2; DNA: TGCGCCAGCAGCTTGGGACAGGTCGAGTATGGCTACACCTTC; CDR3: CASSLGQVEYGYTF
V: TRBV6-5; D: .; size: .; J: TRBJ2-3; DNA: TGTGCCAGCAGCTCCAGAGGTGTAACAGATACGCAGTATTTT; CDR3: CASSSRGVTDTQYF
V: TRBV25-1; D: .; size: .; J: TRBJ2-5; DNA: TGTGCCAGCGCCCAGATAACGGAGACCCAGTACTTC; CDR3: CASAQITETQYF
V: TRBV20-1; D: .; size: .; J: TRBJ1-1; DNA: TGCAGTGCTCGACAGGCCACTGAAGCTTTCTTT; CDR3: CSARQATEAFF
V: TRBV28; D: .; size: .; J: TRBJ2-6; DNA: TGTGCCAGCAGATACTCTGGGGCCAACGTCCTGACTTTC; CDR3: CASRYSGANVLTF
V: TRBV11-2; D: .; size: .; J: TRBJ1-1; DNA: TGTGCCAGCAGCTTAGACAGGGCACTCCATGGGGCTTTCTTT; CDR3: CASSLDRALHGAFF
V: TRBV24-1; D: TRBD2; size: .; J: TRBJ2-5; DNA: TGTGCCACCAGTCTGCGGGGGGCAGCTAGGGAGACCCAGTACTTC; CDR3: CATSLRGAARETQYF
V: TRBV21-1; D: .; size: .; J: TRBJ1-4; DNA: TGTGCCAGCAGCCCGACAGGGTTTTGGCTACGGAATGAAAAACTGTTTTTT; CDR3: CASSPTGFWLRNEKLFF
V: TRBV5-1; D: .; size: few; J: TRBJ1-1; DNA: TGCGCCAGCAGCTTGGGACAGTTAATGAACACTGAAGCTTTCTTT; CDR3: CASSLGQLMNTEAFF
V: TRBV10-3; D: TRBD1; size: .; J: TRBJ2-2; DNA: TGTGCCATCGGGGACAGATCAGGCCCCGGGGAGCTGTTTTTT; CDR3: CAIGDRSGPGELFF
V: TRBV20-1; D: .; size: few; J: TRBJ2-1; DNA: TGCAGTGCTAGTGCTCAGGGCTGGAATGAGCAGTTCTTC; CDR3: CSASAQGWNEQFF
V: TRBV13; D: .; size: .; J: TRBJ2-2; DNA: TGTGCCAGCGGCGCCCAAGGCGGTAACGGGGAGCTGTTTTTT; CDR3: CASGAQGGNGELFF
V: TRBV5-1; D: .; size: .; J: TRBJ1-4; DNA: TGCGCCAGCAGCCGTGAACCTCAGGGGGAAAAACTGTTTTTT; CDR3: CASSREPQGEKLFF